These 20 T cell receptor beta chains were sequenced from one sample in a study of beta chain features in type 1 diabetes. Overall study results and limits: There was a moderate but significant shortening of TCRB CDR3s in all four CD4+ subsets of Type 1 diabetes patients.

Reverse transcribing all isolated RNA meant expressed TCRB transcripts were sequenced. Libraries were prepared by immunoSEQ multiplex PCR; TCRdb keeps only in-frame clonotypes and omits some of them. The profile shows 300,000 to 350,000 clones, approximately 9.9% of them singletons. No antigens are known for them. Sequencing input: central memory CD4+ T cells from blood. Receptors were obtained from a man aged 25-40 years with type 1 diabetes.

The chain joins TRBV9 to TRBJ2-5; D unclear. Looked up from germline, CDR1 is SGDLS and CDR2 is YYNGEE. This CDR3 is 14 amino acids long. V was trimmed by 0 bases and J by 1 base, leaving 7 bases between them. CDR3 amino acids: CASSVGSRQETQYF. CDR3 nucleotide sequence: TGTGCCAGCAGCGTAGGGTCCCGCCAAGAGACCCAGTACTTC.

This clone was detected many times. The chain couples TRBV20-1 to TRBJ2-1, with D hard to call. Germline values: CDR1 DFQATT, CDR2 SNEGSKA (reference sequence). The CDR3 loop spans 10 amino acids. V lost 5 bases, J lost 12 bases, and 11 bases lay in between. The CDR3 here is CSAEAVGQFF. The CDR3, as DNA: TGCAGTGCTGAGGCTGTGGGGCAGTTCTTC.

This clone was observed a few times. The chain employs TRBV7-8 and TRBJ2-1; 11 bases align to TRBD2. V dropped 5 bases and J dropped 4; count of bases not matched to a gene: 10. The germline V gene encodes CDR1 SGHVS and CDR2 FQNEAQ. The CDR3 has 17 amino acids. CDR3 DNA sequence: TGTGCCAGCAGCGTACATGAGGGACTAGCGGAGTACAATGAGCAGTTCTTC. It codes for CASSVHEGLAEYNEQFF.

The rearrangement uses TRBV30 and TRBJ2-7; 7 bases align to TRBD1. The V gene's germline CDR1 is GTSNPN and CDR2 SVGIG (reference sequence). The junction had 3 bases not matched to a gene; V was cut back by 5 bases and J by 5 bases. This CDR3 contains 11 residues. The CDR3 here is CAWGDSHEQYF. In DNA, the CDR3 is TGTGCCTGGGGGGACAGCCACGAGCAGTACTTC.

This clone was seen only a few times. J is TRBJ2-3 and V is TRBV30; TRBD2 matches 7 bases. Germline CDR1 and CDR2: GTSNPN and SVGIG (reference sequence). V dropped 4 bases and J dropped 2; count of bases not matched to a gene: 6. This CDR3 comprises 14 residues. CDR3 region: CAWTTRGFTDTQYF. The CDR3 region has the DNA TGTGCCTGGACGACGCGGGGGTTCACAGATACGCAGTATTTT.

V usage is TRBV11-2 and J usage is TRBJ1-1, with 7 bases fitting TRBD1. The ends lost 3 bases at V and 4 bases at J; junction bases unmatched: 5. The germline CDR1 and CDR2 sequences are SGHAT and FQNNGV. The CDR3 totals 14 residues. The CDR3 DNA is TGTGCCAGCAGCTTTAACAGGGGCGGCACTGAAGCTTTCTTT. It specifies CASSFNRGGTEAFF.

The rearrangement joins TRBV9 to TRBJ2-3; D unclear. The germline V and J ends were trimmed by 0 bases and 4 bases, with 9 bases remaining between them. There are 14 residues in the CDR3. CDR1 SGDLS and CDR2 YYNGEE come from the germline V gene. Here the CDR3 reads CASSVDAAPDTQYF. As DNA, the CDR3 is TGTGCCAGCAGCGTAGATGCGGCCCCAGATACGCAGTATTTT.

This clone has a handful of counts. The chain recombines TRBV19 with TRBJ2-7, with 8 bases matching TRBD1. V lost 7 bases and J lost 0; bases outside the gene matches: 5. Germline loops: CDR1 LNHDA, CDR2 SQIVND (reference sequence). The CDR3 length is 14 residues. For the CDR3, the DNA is TGTGCCAGTACCGGGACAGGAGACTCCTACGAGCAGTACTTC. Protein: CASTGTGDSYEQYF. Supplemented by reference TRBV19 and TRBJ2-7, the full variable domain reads DGGITQSPKYLFRKEGQNVTLSCEQNLNHDAMYWYRQDPGQGLRLIYYSQIVNDFQKGDIAEGYSVSREKKESFPLTVTSAQKNPTAFYLCASTGTGDSYEQYFGPGTRLTVT.

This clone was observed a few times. The CDR3 here is CASSSQGIGYNEQFF. In nucleotides, the CDR3 is TGTGCCAGCAGCTCGCAGGGTATTGGATACAATGAGCAGTTCTTC. The V gene is TRBV7-2, the J gene TRBJ2-1, with a tentative D call TRBD1 (5 bases). The CDR3 totals 15 residues. V lost 4 bases to trimming and J lost 4 bases, with 14 bases between them. The germline gives CDR1 SGHTA, CDR2 FQGNSA.

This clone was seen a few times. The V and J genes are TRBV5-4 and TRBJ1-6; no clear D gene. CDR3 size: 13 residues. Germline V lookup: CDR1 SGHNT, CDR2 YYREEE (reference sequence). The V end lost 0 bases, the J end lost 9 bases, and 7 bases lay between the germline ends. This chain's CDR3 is CASSLERASPLHF. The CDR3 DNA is TGTGCCAGCAGCTTGGAGAGGGCTTCACCCCTCCACTTT.

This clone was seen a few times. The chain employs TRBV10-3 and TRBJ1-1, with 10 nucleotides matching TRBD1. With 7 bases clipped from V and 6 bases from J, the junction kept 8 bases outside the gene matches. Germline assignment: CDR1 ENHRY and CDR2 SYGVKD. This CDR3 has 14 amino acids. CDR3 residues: CAITGDRGRSEAFF. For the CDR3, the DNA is TGTGCCATCACCGGGGACAGGGGAAGGTCTGAAGCTTTCTTT.

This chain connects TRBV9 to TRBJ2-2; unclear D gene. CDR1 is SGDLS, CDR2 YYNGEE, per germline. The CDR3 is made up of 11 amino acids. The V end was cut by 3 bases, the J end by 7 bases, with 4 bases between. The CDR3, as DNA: TGTGCCAGCAGCGCCCACGGGGAGCTGTTTTTT. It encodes CASSAHGELFF.

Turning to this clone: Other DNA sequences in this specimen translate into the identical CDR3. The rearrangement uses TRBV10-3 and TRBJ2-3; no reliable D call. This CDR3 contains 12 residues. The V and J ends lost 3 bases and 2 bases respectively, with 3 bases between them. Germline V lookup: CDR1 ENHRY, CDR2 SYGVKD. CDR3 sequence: CAISDSTDTQYF. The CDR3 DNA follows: TGTGCCATCAGTGACTCCACAGATACGCAGTATTTT.

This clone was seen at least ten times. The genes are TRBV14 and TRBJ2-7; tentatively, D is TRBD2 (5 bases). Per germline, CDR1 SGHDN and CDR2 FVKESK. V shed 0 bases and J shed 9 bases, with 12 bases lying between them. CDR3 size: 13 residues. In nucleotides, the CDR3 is TGTGCCAGCAGCCAAGAACTAGGCGAGCGGCAGTACTTC. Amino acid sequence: CASSQELGERQYF.

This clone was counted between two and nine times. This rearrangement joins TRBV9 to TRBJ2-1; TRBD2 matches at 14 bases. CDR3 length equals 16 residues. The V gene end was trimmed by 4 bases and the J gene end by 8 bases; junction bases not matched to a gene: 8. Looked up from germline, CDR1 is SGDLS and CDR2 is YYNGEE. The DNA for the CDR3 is TGTGCCAGCAGCATAGCCGGGACTAGCGGGGGCGATGAGCAGTTCTTC. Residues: CASSIAGTSGGDEQFF.

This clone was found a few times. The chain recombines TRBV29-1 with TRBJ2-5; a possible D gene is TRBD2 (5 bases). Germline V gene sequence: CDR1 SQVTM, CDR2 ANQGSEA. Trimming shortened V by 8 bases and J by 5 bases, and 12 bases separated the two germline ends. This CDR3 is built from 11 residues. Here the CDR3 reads CSFYRGETQYF. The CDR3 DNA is TGCAGCTTTTACCGAGGGGAGACCCAGTACTTC.

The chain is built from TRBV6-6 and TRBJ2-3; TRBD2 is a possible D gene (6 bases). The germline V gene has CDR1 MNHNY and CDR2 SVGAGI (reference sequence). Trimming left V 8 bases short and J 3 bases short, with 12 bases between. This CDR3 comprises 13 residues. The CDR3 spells CASFWGDTDTQYF. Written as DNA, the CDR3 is TGTGCCAGCTTTTGGGGGGATACAGATACGCAGTATTTT.

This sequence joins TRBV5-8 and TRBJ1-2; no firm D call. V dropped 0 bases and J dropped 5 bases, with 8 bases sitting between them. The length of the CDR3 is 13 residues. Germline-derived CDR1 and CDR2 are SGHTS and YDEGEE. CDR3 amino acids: CASSLGVPYGYTF. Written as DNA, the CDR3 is TGTGCCAGCAGCTTGGGGGTCCCGTATGGCTACACCTTC. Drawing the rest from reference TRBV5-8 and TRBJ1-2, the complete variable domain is EAGVTQSPTHLIKTRGQQATLRCSPISGHTSVYWYQQALGLGLQFLLWYDEGEERNRGNFPPRFSGRQFPNYSSELNVNALELEDSALYLCASSLGVPYGYTFGSGTRLTVV.

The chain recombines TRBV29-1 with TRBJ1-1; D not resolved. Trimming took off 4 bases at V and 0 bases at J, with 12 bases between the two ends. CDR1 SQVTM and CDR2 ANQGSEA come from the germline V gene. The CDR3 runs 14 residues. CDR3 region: CSVGEQIMNTEAFF. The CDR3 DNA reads TGCAGCGTTGGCGAACAGATTATGAACACTGAAGCTTTCTTT.

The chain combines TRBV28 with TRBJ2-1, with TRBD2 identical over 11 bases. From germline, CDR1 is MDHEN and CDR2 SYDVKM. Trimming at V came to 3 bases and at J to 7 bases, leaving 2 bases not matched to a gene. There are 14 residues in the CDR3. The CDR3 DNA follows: TGTGCCAGCAGTTTTAGCGGGGGGGCAAATGAGCAGTTCTTC. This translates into CASSFSGGANEQFF.